These 3 T cell receptor beta chains came from one sample sequenced in a study of OX40 agonist ivuxolimab in advanced cancers. Library generation was performed with the immunoSEQ multiplex PCR assay. Not all clones reach the TCRdb copy of this immuneACCESS table, which keeps in-frame sequences only. Checked studies attribute under half of the gap to unresolved V genes and leave the rest unexplained. In all, the sample holds some 75,000 clones, and 88% of those were seen once. More than 0.65% of the sample belongs to the ten largest clones. The sample here was CD4+ or CD8+ T cells sorted from blood, taken in a trial of the OX40 agonist ivuxolimab. The receptor source for this set is an adult with an advanced solid tumor such as melanoma, head and neck, liver or kidney cancer.

This sequence joins TRBV5-1 and TRBJ1-6; 9 bases map to TRBD1. Germline V lookup: CDR1 SGHRS, CDR2 YFSETQ. After removal of 0 bases from V and 7 bases from J, the junction contained 5 bases not matched to a gene. The CDR3 runs to 16 residues. As DNA, the CDR3 is TGCGCCAGCAGCTTGGAGGGACAGGGACACAATTCACCCCTCCACTTT. It is translated as CASSLEGQGHNSPLHF.

The rearrangement joins TRBV2 to TRBJ2-3; D uncertain. Trimming removed 4 bases from V and 2 bases from J, with 7 bases in between. Germline CDR1 reads SNHLY; CDR2 reads FYNNEI. The CDR3 covers 13 residues. The CDR3 sequence: CASSGLFTDTQYF. The CDR3 DNA reads as TGTGCCAGCAGTGGACTTTTCACAGATACGCAGTATTTT.

This clone occurred once. In DNA, the CDR3 is TGCGCCAGCAGTGAAGGAGGGACAGGGGGCCTCGAGCAGTACTTC. It translates to CASSEGGTGGLEQYF. The gene calls are TRBV10-1 and TRBJ2-7; 12 bases are a match to TRBD1. After removal of 3 bases from V and 6 bases from J, the junction contained 6 bases not matched to a gene. Per germline, CDR1 WNHNN and CDR2 SYGVQD (reference sequence). This CDR3 contains 15 residues.